What follows are 32 T cell receptor beta chains derived from one specimen sequenced in a study of identical twins' blood T cells. MiXCR was run by TCRdb on the 5' RACE reads, yielding one entry per CDR3 protein. The sample records a few hundred thousand distinct CDR3 sequences, 28% being singletons. The sequenced sample was PBMCs. The source is a woman between 18 and 49 years old in good health.

The chain carries TRBV19 and TRBJ1-2; no clear D gene. Per the germline V gene, CDR1 is LNHDA and CDR2 is SQIVND (reference sequence). The CDR3 contains 14 residues. V dropped 3 bases and J dropped 4 bases, with 12 bases sitting between them. The CDR3 here is CASSMRGAGYGYTF. The CDR3 coding sequence is TGTGCCAGTAGTATGCGGGGTGCCGGCTATGGCTACACCTTC.

The rearrangement uses TRBV20-1 and TRBJ2-1, with D perhaps TRBD2 (6 bases). Germline-derived CDR1 and CDR2 are DFQATT and SNEGSKA (reference sequence). The V end lost 4 bases, the J end lost 14 bases, and 18 bases lay between the germline ends. This CDR3 contains 12 residues. The CDR3 sequence: CSAKNWDRREFF. In DNA, the CDR3 is TGCAGTGCTAAGAATTGGGATCGGAGGGAGTTCTTC.

This clonotype has more than one count but fewer than ten. V gene TRBV9 combines with J gene TRBJ2-1, with 11 bases matching TRBD2. The germline V gene encodes CDR1 SGDLS and CDR2 YYNGEE. CDR3 size: 17 residues. With 4 bases clipped from V and 4 bases from J, the junction kept 10 bases outside the gene matches. In nucleotides, the CDR3 is TGTGCCAGCAGCCCTAGTTCACTAGCGGGAGCTTACAATGAGCAGTTCTTC. Translating it yields CASSPSSLAGAYNEQFF. Looking up the rest from reference TRBV9 and TRBJ2-1 gives the full variable domain: DSGVTQTPKHLITATGQRVTLRCSPRSGDLSVYWYQQSLDQGLQFLIQYYNGEERAKGNILERFSAQQFPDLHSELNLSSLELGDSALYFCASSPSSLAGAYNEQFFGPGTRLTVL.

The chain combines TRBV20-1 with TRBJ2-5, with D uncertain. The V gene's germline CDR1 is DFQATT and CDR2 SNEGSKA (reference sequence). The CDR3 has 12 residues. Trimming took 3 bases from V and 5 from J, leaving 10 bases between them. Here the CDR3 reads CSASDQWETQYF. Written as DNA, the CDR3 is TGCAGTGCTAGTGATCAGTGGGAGACCCAGTACTTC.

This clonotype was detected a few times. The rearrangement joins TRBV9 to TRBJ2-7; either TRBD1 or TRBD2 may supply D (5 bases each). Trimming cost V 1 base and J 6 bases, with 11 bases left between them. The CDR3 sequence is 13 residues long. Germline CDR1 SGDLS, CDR2 YYNGEE. The CDR3 loop reads CASSVQSGTEQYF. CDR3 in DNA: TGTGCCAGCAGCGTACAATCGGGGACCGAGCAGTACTTC. Supplemented by reference TRBV9 and TRBJ2-7, the full variable domain reads DSGVTQTPKHLITATGQRVTLRCSPRSGDLSVYWYQQSLDQGLQFLIQYYNGEERAKGNILERFSAQQFPDLHSELNLSSLELGDSALYFCASSVQSGTEQYFGPGTRLTVT.

The V and J genes are TRBV5-6 and TRBJ1-2, with D uncertain. The CDR3 loop spans 14 amino acids. Germline-derived CDR1 and CDR2 are SGHDT and YYEEEE. The V end lost 2 bases, the J end lost 7 bases, and 15 bases lay between the germline ends. The DNA for the CDR3 is TGTGCCAGCAGCTTCGGGGAGCCCGGAACTGGCTACACCTTC. Translating it yields CASSFGEPGTGYTF. Supplemented by reference TRBV5-6 and TRBJ1-2, the full variable domain reads DAGVTQSPTHLIKTRGQQVTLRCSPKSGHDTVSWYQQALGQGPQFIFQYYEEEERQRGNFPDRFSGHQFPNYSSELNVNALLLGDSALYLCASSFGEPGTGYTFGSGTRLTVV.

The V and J genes are TRBV30 and TRBJ1-5; 7 nucleotides match TRBD1. CDR1 GTSNPN and CDR2 SVGIG come from the germline V gene (reference sequence). V dropped 1 base and J dropped 3; count of bases not matched to a gene: 3. This CDR3 contains 14 residues. This chain's CDR3 is CAWSEQGFNQPQHF. CDR3 DNA: TGTGCCTGGAGTGAACAGGGGTTCAATCAGCCCCAGCATTTT.

The rearrangement links TRBV24-1 to TRBJ2-2, with D uncertain. The CDR3 is made up of 13 amino acids. Trimming took off 11 bases at V and 0 bases at J, with 9 bases between the two ends. Germline CDR1 is KGHDR and CDR2 is SFDVKD. CDR3: CARHNANTGELFF. The CDR3 bases are TGTGCCAGACACAACGCGAACACCGGGGAGCTGTTTTTT.

This clonotype has only a few counts. The chain couples TRBV4-1 to TRBJ2-3, with D hard to call. This CDR3 spans 13 amino acids. With 5 bases removed from V and 4 bases from J, the gap between germline ends came to 10 bases. Germline CDR1 MGHRA, CDR2 YSYEKL. CDR3 sequence reads: CASSGWLADTQYF. Written as DNA, the CDR3 is TGCGCCAGCAGCGGATGGTTGGCAGATACGCAGTATTTT.

Turning to this clonotype: One end of the junction fails to match germline, which may point to a read error. This chain joins TRBV6-1 and TRBJ1-2; no clear D gene. Germline V gives CDR1 MNHNS, CDR2 SASEGT. The CDR3 totals 13 residues. The CDR3: CASSGPEAYRYTF. The CDR3 DNA is TGTGCCAGCAGTGGCCCCGAGGCCTATCGCTACACCTTC.

The chain uses TRBV5-4 and TRBJ2-7; TRBD2 matches at 8 bases. The V and J ends lost 4 bases and 4 bases, in that order; junction bases with no gene match: 19. Germline CDR1 SGHNT, CDR2 YYREEE (reference sequence). The CDR3 consists of 18 residues. CDR3 DNA sequence: TGTGCCAGCAGCCGGGGGGGAATTGCCTTGGACCAAGTTTACGAGCAGTACTTC. This sequence encodes CASSRGGIALDQVYEQYF.

The rearrangement uses TRBV6-1 and TRBJ2-3, with no clear D. Trimming stripped 1 base from V and 1 base from J, with 9 bases between. The CDR3 is made up of 15 amino acids. Germline CDR1 and CDR2: MNHNS and SASEGT. The CDR3 region is CASSEGWTRTDTQYF. As DNA, the CDR3 is TGTGCCAGCAGTGAAGGATGGACCCGCACAGATACGCAGTATTTT.

To note about this clonotype: A junction end diverges from the germline sequence, so it may reflect a read error. The CDR3 nucleotides read TGTGCCAGCAGACAAGATTGGGGTAATGAGCAGTTCTTC. This sequence encodes CASRQDWGNEQFF. The chain carries TRBV3-1 and TRBJ2-1; D unresolved. The CDR3 runs to 13 residues. CDR1 and CDR2 from the germline V gene are LGHDT and YNNKEL (reference sequence).

V and J are TRBV27 and TRBJ2-3, with D tentatively TRBD2 (5 bases). Germline V gene sequence: CDR1 MNHEY, CDR2 SMNVEV (reference sequence). CDR3 length: 14 amino acids. V dropped 2 bases and J dropped 0 bases, with 6 bases sitting between them. The CDR3 DNA reads TGTGCCAGCAGTTTACTAGCTAGCACAGATACGCAGTATTTT. Amino acid sequence: CASSLLASTDTQYF.

The genes are TRBV19 and TRBJ1-1, with TRBD1 as a possible D gene (5 bases). From germline, CDR1 is LNHDA and CDR2 SQIVND (reference sequence). Trimming stripped 7 bases from V and 1 base from J, with 7 bases between. The CDR3 is 12 amino acids. CDR3 coding DNA: TGTGCCAGTACTGACAGGAACACTGAAGCTTTCTTT. It translates to CASTDRNTEAFF.

This clonotype was observed a few times. This chain connects TRBV10-2 to TRBJ2-3; 12 nucleotides align to TRBD2. V gave up 0 bases and J gave up 0 bases; unmatched junction bases: 7. From germline, CDR1 is WSHSY and CDR2 SAAADI. CDR3 length: 19 residues. The CDR3 sequence is CASSESFTSGGTSTDTQYF. The CDR3 DNA reads TGCGCCAGCAGTGAGTCATTCACTAGCGGGGGGACTAGCACAGATACGCAGTATTTT.

This clonotype was counted only a few times. This chain links TRBV10-2 with TRBJ1-1, with TRBD1 matching over 7 bases. The CDR3 consists of 13 residues. Germline CDR1 reads WSHSY; CDR2 reads SAAADI. The V and J ends lost 4 bases and 7 bases, in that order; junction bases with no gene match: 6. Here the CDR3 reads CASSARGQGEAFF. The DNA of the CDR3 is TGCGCCAGCAGTGCTAGGGGGCAGGGTGAAGCTTTCTTT.

The chain couples TRBV20-1 to TRBJ1-1; tentatively, D is TRBD1 (5 bases). The V end lost 0 bases, the J end lost 5 bases, and 10 bases lay between the germline ends. The germline gives CDR1 DFQATT, CDR2 SNEGSKA (reference sequence). This CDR3 has 13 residues. The CDR3, as DNA: TGCAGTGCTAGAGACTCAGGGCGAACTGAAGCTTTCTTT. It translates to CSARDSGRTEAFF.

The rearrangement links TRBV4-3 to TRBJ2-3; 8 bases line up with TRBD2. J gave up 4 bases and V 1 base, and 7 bases lay outside the gene matches. The germline gives CDR1 LGHNA, CDR2 YSLEER. The CDR3 extends over 16 amino acids. The CDR3 bases are TGCGCCAGCAGCCAAGCGGCGACTAGCGTATCAGATACGCAGTATTTT. It specifies CASSQAATSVSDTQYF.

The chain uses TRBV2 and TRBJ1-2; tentative D call: TRBD1 (5 bases). Trimming took 8 bases from V and 5 from J, leaving 21 bases between them. CDR1 and CDR2 from the germline V gene are SNHLY and FYNNEI. The CDR3 is 15 amino acids. The CDR3 spells CASLGGLQVVYGYTF. CDR3 coding DNA: TGTGCCAGCCTCGGTGGATTACAGGTTGTGTATGGCTACACCTTC.

The chain has TRBV5-6 and TRBJ1-2, with D uncertain. Trimming pared 2 bases from V and 2 bases from J, leaving 13 bases between. Per the germline V gene, CDR1 is SGHDT and CDR2 is YYEEEE. The CDR3 loop spans 15 amino acids. The CDR3: CASSFLRQKNYGYTF. CDR3 in DNA: TGTGCCAGCAGCTTTTTACGGCAAAAAAACTATGGCTACACCTTC.

The chain is built from TRBV7-9 and TRBJ2-5; D is unresolved. V lost 2 bases and J lost 5, with 6 bases in between. The CDR3 is 12 residues long. From germline, CDR1 is SEHNR and CDR2 FQNEAQ (reference sequence). CDR3 loop: CASSLSLETQYF. CDR3 DNA sequence: TGTGCCAGCAGCTTAAGTCTTGAGACCCAGTACTTC.

V is TRBV6-5 and J is TRBJ1-5, with 11 bases aligning to TRBD1. From germline, CDR1 is MNHEY and CDR2 SVGAGI. J was trimmed by 7 bases and V by 5 bases; bases with no gene match: 10. This CDR3 contains 16 residues. CDR3 loop: CASSPSDRGPDQPQHF. The CDR3 DNA follows: TGTGCCAGCAGTCCTTCGGACAGGGGGCCTGACCAGCCCCAGCATTTT.

Only a few counts were recorded for this clonotype. The CDR3 protein is CASSIADRNDGYTF. The CDR3, as DNA: TGTGCCAGTAGTATAGCAGACAGAAACGATGGCTACACCTTC. The chain links TRBV19 to TRBJ1-2, with D possibly matching TRBD1 (5 bases). This CDR3 region has 14 residues. Trimming pared 1 base from V and 6 bases from J, leaving 12 bases between. Germline CDR1 is LNHDA and CDR2 is SQIVND (reference sequence).

The chain employs TRBV27 and TRBJ1-5; possible D gene TRBD1, 6 bases. The CDR3 runs to 15 residues. The germline gives CDR1 MNHEY, CDR2 SMNVEV (reference sequence). V dropped 1 base and J dropped 10 bases, with 17 bases sitting between them. CDR3 bases: TGTGCCAGCAGTTTATACGGGACACCTTTCGGACCCCAGCATTTT. Translated: CASSLYGTPFGPQHF.

This clonotype has just a few counts. The V and J genes are TRBV9 and TRBJ1-1; tentative D call: TRBD1 (5 bases). Looked up from germline, CDR1 is SGDLS and CDR2 is YYNGEE. There are 16 residues in the CDR3. Trimming removed 4 bases from V and 4 bases from J, with 20 bases in between. The CDR3 region has the DNA TGTGCCAGCAGCCCCGGGACGCCGTCACGGGGCACTGAAGCTTTCTTT. As protein: CASSPGTPSRGTEAFF.

The DNA of the CDR3 is TGTGCCAGCCGCCGTTTAGAAAAACTGTTTTTT. Amino acid sequence: CASRRLEKLFF. This sequence joins TRBV3-1 and TRBJ1-4; D is unresolved. The ends were cut back, 8 bases at V and 8 bases at J, with 9 bases in the middle. CDR1 LGHDT and CDR2 YNNKEL come from the germline V gene (reference sequence). This CDR3 is built from 11 residues.

Worth noting for this clonotype: It may be a read error: a sequence one base away is much more abundant. V is TRBV28 and J is TRBJ2-1; weak D call: TRBD2 (6 bases). The CDR3 runs 13 residues. The germline CDR1 and CDR2 sequences are MDHEN and SYDVKM. The CDR3, as DNA: TGTGCCAGCGGTTCGCAGGGAGGAAGGGTCCACTCTTTC. Protein sequence: CASGSQGGRVHSF.

This chain connects TRBV27 to TRBJ2-5; 9 bases map to TRBD2. The CDR3 sequence is 16 residues long. Germline V lookup: CDR1 MNHEY, CDR2 SMNVEV (reference sequence). Trimming at V came to 3 bases and at J to 4 bases, leaving 9 bases not matched to a gene. This CDR3 reads CASSFSAGGLGETQYF. DNA of the CDR3: TGTGCCAGCAGTTTTTCGGCGGGGGGGCTGGGAGAGACCCAGTACTTC.

This clonotype was found a few times. The V gene is TRBV18, the J gene TRBJ2-5; 8 bases are a match to TRBD1. CDR3 size: 13 residues. Losses at the gene ends were 6 bases for V and 5 bases for J; bases not matched to a gene: 5. Germline CDR1 is KGHSH and CDR2 is LQKENI. CDR3 amino acids: CASSSGGAETQYF. DNA of the CDR3: TGTGCCAGCTCTTCAGGGGGCGCGGAGACCCAGTACTTC.

This rearrangement joins TRBV3-1 to TRBJ2-3, with TRBD2 as a possible D gene (5 bases). V was pared by 1 base and J by 4 bases, with 9 bases between. The germline gives CDR1 LGHDT, CDR2 YNNKEL (reference sequence). The CDR3 is 14 residues long. The DNA of the CDR3 is TGTGCCAGCAGCCAAGGGTGGAGGCCAGATACGCAGTATTTT. Its translation is CASSQGWRPDTQYF.

A few counts support this clonotype. The V gene is TRBV5-6, the J gene TRBJ1-4; D not certain. V lost 7 bases to trimming and J lost 8 bases, with 21 bases between them. Germline CDR1 reads SGHDT; CDR2 reads YYEEEE. The CDR3 totals 15 residues. The CDR3 sequence: CASASTTGVGEKLFF. Here the CDR3 DNA reads TGTGCCAGCGCGTCTACCACTGGGGTCGGGGAAAAACTGTTTTTT.